This T cell receptor (beta chain) derives from a study of blood T cell repertoires in COVID-19. In the study overall: Sites in the United States, Italy and Spain provided acute and convalescent COVID-19 samples. T cells, B-cell-depleted T cells, or PBMCs provided the cDNA or gDNA that served as material.

The germline gives CDR1 SGHTA, CDR2 FQGNSA. The CDR3 runs to 15 residues. Deletions cut 1 base from V and 12 bases from J, with 19 bases between. As processed by the authors: Quantification of nucleated cells was approximated via reference gene primer amplification. Assay used: immunoSEQ multiplex PCR; TCRdb lists only in-frame clones, some missing. V, J and clone size derive from that table, while D and trimming were established from the DNA sequence. The data show about 97,000 clones, approximately 80% seen once. The receptor's source is a man between 60 and 75 years old with active or convalescent COVID-19. Sequencing input: peripheral blood. The chain is built from TRBV7-2 and TRBJ1-5; no definite D call. CDR3 nucleotides: TGTGCCAGCAGCTTAGAGGGCGTTGGAGGTGGGAGCCAGCATTTT. As protein: CASSLEGVGGGSQHF. Full variable domain (remainder filled in from reference TRBV7-2 and TRBJ1-5): GAGVSQSPSNKVTEKGKDVELRCDPISGHTALYWYRQSLGQGLEFLIYFQGNSAPDKSGLPSDRFSAERTGGSVSTLTIQRTQQEDSAVYLCASSLEGVGGGSQHFGDGTRLSIL.